This TCR beta chain was found in a study of blood T cell repertoires in COVID-19. The germline V gene has CDR1 SNHLY and CDR2 FYNNEI. The CDR3 covers 15 residues. The germline V and J ends were trimmed by 2 bases and 3 bases, with 11 bases remaining between them. The Seattle patients, enrolled during active infection, were followed longitudinally. Profiling relied on immunoSEQ multiplex PCR, and the TCRdb table lists in-frame clones only, not all of them. The sample records 150,000 to 170,000 clones, about 85% being singletons. The clonotype comes from a woman aged 55-70 years with COVID-19, enrolled during active disease. V usage is TRBV2 and J usage is TRBJ1-5; D perhaps matches TRBD1 (5 bases). The sample comprised peripheral blood. The CDR3 DNA is TGTGCCAGCAGTGAAAAGGGGCGTTTCAATCAGCCCCAGCATTTT. It specifies CASSEKGRFNQPQHF.